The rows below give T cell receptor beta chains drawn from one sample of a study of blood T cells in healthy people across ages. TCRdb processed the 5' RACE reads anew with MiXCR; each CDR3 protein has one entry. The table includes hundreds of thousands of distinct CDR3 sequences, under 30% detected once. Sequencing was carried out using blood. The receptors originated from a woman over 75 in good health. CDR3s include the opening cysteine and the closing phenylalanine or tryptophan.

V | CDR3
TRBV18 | CASSPSAQGDYTF
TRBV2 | CASSTSGVSAYF
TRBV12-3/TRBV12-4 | CASSLLARSDTQYF
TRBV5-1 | CASSSAGTTNPTDTQYF
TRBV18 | CASSPGQGQEAFF
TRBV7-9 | CASSSMDRGDSPLHF
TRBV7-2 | CASSLGHNSGNTIYF
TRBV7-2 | CASSLDWDSNQPQHF
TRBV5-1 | CASSRGAGSYNEQFF
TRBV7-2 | CASNLVDRGRREDGYTF
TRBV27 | CASSSYRLAGDPSSYNEQFF
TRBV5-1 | CASSSRGTTEAFF
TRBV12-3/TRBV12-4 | CASRSLGGATGELFF
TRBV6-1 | CASSEAGGGIKETQYF
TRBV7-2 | CASRPMTGDGQPQHF
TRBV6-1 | CASCGSRGSQLYNEQFF
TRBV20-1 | CSAEPSVTTEAFF
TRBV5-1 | CASSWTTGSEQFF
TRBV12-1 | CASSPSRASGNSPLHF
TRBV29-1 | CSLAGDYNEQFF
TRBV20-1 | CSASRDGINEKLFF
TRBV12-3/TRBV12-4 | CASLQGADGSETQYF
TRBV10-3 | CAITSEGYNEQFF
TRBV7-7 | CASSPLVSSTDTQYF
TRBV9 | CASSGRTGIAYEQYF
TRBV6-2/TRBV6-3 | CATTDRSNQPQHF
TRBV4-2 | CASSQAQGVADTQYF
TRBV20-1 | CSARRSSGGNNEQFF
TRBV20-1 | CSARDSGKVGYTF
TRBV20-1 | CSASSLQNGANQETQYF
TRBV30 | CAWSADHSNQPRHF
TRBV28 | CASTLTGSPYEQYF
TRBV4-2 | CASSQEVGQNYGYTF
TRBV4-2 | CASSQDQPSGGLGAKNIQYF
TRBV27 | CASTDRTGYKYF
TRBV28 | CASSPLDSSGNTIYF
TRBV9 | CASSVAGQGAHGYTF
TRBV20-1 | CSAASDRSGANVLTF
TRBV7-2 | CASSSTGGVMTQYF
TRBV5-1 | CASSWGGLADQETQYF
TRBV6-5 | CASSPSAGVRETQYF
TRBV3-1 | CASSQGRGPSYEQYF
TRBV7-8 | CASSSLDRVADTQYF
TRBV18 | CASSPWRNQETQYF
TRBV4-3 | CASSQGPMGDSDNEQFF
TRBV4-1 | CASSQVTSVEGYEQYF
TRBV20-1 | CSARTSGGPAAQYF
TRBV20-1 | CGATSGGGRETQYF
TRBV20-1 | CSASWETQYF
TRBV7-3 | CASSPWAGELFF
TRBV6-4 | CASSDSDNNEQFF